This T cell receptor (beta chain) was identified in a study of blood T cell repertoires in COVID-19. Assay: immunoSEQ multiplex PCR; the TCRdb copy retains only in-frame clones and omits some. The top ten clones hold about 2% of a sample with 85,000 to 100,000 clones, 88% of them seen once. Germline V gene sequence: CDR1 SGHTS, CDR2 YDEGEE. The V and J ends lost 4 bases and 7 bases, in that order; junction bases with no gene match: 17. The CDR3 spans 17 residues. This sequence was found in a man in his fifties or sixties with COVID-19, enrolled during active disease. V gene TRBV5-8 combines with J gene TRBJ2-1; TRBD2 matches at 7 bases. Source material: peripheral blood. The CDR3, as DNA: TGTGCCAGCAGCCCCCGAAAAGGGGCTAGCGGTGATAATGAGCAGTTCTTC. Translating it yields CASSPRKGASGDNEQFF.